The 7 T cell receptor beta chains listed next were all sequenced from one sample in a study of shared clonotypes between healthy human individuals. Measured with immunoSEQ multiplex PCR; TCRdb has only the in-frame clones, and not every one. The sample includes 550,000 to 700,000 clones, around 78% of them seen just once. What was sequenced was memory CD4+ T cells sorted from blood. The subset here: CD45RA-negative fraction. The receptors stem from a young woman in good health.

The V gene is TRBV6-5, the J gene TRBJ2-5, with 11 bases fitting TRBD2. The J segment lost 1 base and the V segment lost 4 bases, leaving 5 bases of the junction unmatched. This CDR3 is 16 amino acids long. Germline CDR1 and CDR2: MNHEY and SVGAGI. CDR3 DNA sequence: TGTGCCAGCAGTTTGGGACTAGCGGTATCCCAAGAGACCCAGTACTTC. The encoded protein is CASSLGLAVSQETQYF.

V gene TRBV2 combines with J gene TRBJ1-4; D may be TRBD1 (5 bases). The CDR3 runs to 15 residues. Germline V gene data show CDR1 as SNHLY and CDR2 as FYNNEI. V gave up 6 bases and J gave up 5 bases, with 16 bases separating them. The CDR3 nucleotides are TGTGCCAGCAGAGAAAGGGACGGATCGAATGAAAAACTGTTTTTT. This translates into CASRERDGSNEKLFF.

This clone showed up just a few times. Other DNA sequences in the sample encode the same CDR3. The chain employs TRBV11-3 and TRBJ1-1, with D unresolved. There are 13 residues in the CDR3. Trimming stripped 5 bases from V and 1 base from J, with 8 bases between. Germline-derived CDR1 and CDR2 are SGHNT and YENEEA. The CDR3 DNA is TGTGCCAGCAGCCTCCAGGAGAACACTGAAGCTTTCTTT. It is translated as CASSLQENTEAFF.

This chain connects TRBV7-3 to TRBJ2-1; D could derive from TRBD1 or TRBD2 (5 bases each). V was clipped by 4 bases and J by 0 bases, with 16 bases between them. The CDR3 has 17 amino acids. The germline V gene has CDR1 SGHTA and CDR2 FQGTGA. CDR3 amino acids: CASSSKGRTSSYNEQFF. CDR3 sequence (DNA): TGTGCCAGCAGCTCAAAGGGGAGAACCAGCTCCTACAATGAGCAGTTCTTC.

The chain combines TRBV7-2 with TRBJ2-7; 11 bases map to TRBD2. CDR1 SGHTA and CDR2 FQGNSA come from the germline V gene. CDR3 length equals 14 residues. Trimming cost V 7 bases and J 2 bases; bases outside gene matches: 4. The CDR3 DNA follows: TGTGCCAGCACCATAGCGGGAGGGCCCTACGAGCAGTACTTC. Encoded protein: CASTIAGGPYEQYF.

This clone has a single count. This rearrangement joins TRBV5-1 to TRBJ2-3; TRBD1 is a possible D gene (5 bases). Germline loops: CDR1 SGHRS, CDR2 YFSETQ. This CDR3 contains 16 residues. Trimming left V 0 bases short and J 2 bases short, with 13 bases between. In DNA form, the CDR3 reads TGCGCCAGCAGCTTGGAGGGGCGCGTCGCCACAGATACGCAGTATTTT. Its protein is CASSLEGRVATDTQYF.

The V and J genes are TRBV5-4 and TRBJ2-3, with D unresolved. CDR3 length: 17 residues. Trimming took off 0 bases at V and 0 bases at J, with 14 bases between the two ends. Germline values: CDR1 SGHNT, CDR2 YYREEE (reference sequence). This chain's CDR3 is CASSLDATTSSTDTQYF. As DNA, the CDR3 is TGTGCCAGCAGCTTGGATGCGACCACCTCAAGCACAGATACGCAGTATTTT.